These 7 T cell receptor beta chains originate from one sample sequenced in a study of T cell responses to AZD1222 COVID-19 vaccine. This table comes from immunoSEQ multiplex PCR, and its TCRdb copy is limited to in-frame clones, with some not included. This table has about 83,000 clones, approximately 85% appearing once. The sample in question was peripheral blood, obtained 28 days after the second AZD1222 dose. The source of these receptors is an adult who received the AZD1222 COVID-19 vaccine.

This chain connects TRBV6-6 to TRBJ1-2, with 12 bases fitting TRBD1. V lost 5 bases and J lost 8; bases outside the gene matches: 15. The germline CDR1 and CDR2 sequences are MNHNY and SVGAGI (reference sequence). The CDR3 consists of 17 residues. CDR3 protein: CASSQLIRDRGREGYTF. DNA of the CDR3: TGTGCCAGCAGTCAACTAATCCGGGACAGGGGGCGGGAAGGCTACACCTTC.

This chain connects TRBV9 to TRBJ2-3; D is possibly TRBD1 or TRBD2 (5 bases each). This CDR3 comprises 15 residues. Trimming left V 2 bases short and J 0 bases short, with 10 bases between. CDR1 and CDR2 (germline): SGDLS, YYNGEE. CDR3 bases: TGTGCCAGCAGCGTTCGTGAGGGGAGCACAGATACGCAGTATTTT. As protein: CASSVREGSTDTQYF.

The J gene is TRBJ1-1, the V gene TRBV19; D uncertain. V was shortened by 3 bases and J by 1 base, with 6 bases between the two germline ends. CDR3 length: 13 residues. Germline assignment: CDR1 LNHDA and CDR2 SQIVND (reference sequence). This CDR3 reads CASSMSENTEAFF. CDR3 nucleotides: TGTGCCAGTAGTATGTCGGAGAACACTGAAGCTTTCTTT.

In its sample, this clone was seen a few times. The chain has TRBV29-1 and TRBJ2-7; 11 bases are shared with TRBD1. Looked up from germline, CDR1 is SQVTM and CDR2 is ANQGSEA. Trimming removed 6 bases from V and 5 bases from J; junction bases left unmatched: 3. CDR3 length: 12 residues. CDR3: CSVDRGLDEQYF. The CDR3 nucleotides are TGCAGCGTGGACAGGGGGCTCGACGAGCAGTACTTC.

The chain links TRBV5-4 to TRBJ2-5, with a weak D call TRBD1 (7 bases). The germline gives CDR1 SGHNT, CDR2 YYREEE (reference sequence). The CDR3 has 15 residues. V was cut by 4 bases and J by 4 bases, with 17 bases left in between. CDR3 nucleotides: TGTGCCAGCAGCCTTGGAGGGGGCAGCGTAGAGACCCAGTACTTC. The encoded protein is CASSLGGGSVETQYF.

The V and J genes are TRBV11-3 and TRBJ2-1; TRBD2 matches at 10 bases. Trimming took 3 bases from V and 8 from J; bases not matched to a gene: 4. CDR3 length: 14 amino acids. Germline-derived CDR1 and CDR2 are SGHNT and YENEEA. The CDR3 DNA reads as TGTGCCAGCAGCTTTCTAGCGGGGGACTATGAGCAGTTCTTC. Protein product: CASSFLAGDYEQFF.

The genes are TRBV20-1 and TRBJ1-2, with D uncertain. V lost 3 bases, J lost 1 base, and 9 bases lay in between. The CDR3 loop spans 13 amino acids. Germline V lookup: CDR1 DFQATT, CDR2 SNEGSKA (reference sequence). The CDR3 region is CSASSEINYGYTF. CDR3 nucleotides: TGCAGTGCTAGTTCCGAAATTAACTATGGCTACACCTTC.